Sequencing of this T cell receptor beta chain was carried out in a study of T-cell reconstitution after alpha-beta-depleted transplantation in children. Study-wide findings and caveats: Reports say that about two months after transplant, the alpha-beta T cells came out of several hundred graft clones that had expanded. When one year had passed after transplant, most T-cell counts and diversity came from newly produced T cells.

This CDR3 is built from 19 residues. V dropped 0 bases and J dropped 1; count of bases not matched to a gene: 10. CDR1 and CDR2 (germline): MGHRA, YSYEKL. This sample's TCRbeta library carried unique molecular identifier barcodes. From the PCR reads, TCRdb called clonotypes with MiXCR, one entry per CDR3 protein. The data show 60,000 to 100,000 distinct CDR3 sequences, roughly 18% seen once. This clonotype was counted between two and nine times. Its matching antigen is unknown. The source was PBMCs, mostly from graft donor cells, collected 360 days after TCRalphabeta/CD19-depleted stem cell transplant. The V and J genes are TRBV4-1 and TRBJ2-3, with TRBD2 matching over 10 bases. This TCR was recovered from a male patient between 2 and 15 years old who had a stem cell transplant for acute lymphoblastic leukemia, so the T cells may come from the graft donor. Here the CDR3 reads CASSQDYSSGRRGTDTQYF. The CDR3 DNA reads TGCGCCAGCAGCCAAGATTATTCTAGCGGGAGAAGGGGCACAGATACGCAGTATTTT.